These T cell receptor beta chains were read from a single sample in a study of tumor-infiltrating lymphocytes in primary liver carcinoma. Via MiXCR, TCRdb re-called the multiplex PCR reads, giving one row per CDR3 protein. The table lists around 190,000 distinct CDR3 sequences, around 81% of them singletons. Sequencing was performed on tumor tissue from primary liver carcinoma. The source of these receptors is a man aged 35-49 years with primary liver carcinoma and hepatitis B virus infection. Each CDR3 is given with its conserved first and last residue.

v_call: TRBV5-4; j_call: TRBJ2-1; cdr3_aa: CASRRQGSHNEQFF
v_call: TRBV29-1; j_call: TRBJ1-2; cdr3_aa: CSVEFDRLGIGYTF
v_call: TRBV12-3/TRBV12-4; j_call: TRBJ2-7; cdr3_aa: CARSLGGAREQYF
v_call: TRBV29-1; j_call: TRBJ2-5; cdr3_aa: CSVRVPGHAIETQYF
v_call: TRBV4-1; j_call: TRBJ1-1; cdr3_aa: CTSRRSGEGQTEAFF
v_call: TRBV29-1; j_call: TRBJ2-1; cdr3_aa: CSALRGNNEQFF
v_call: TRBV28; j_call: TRBJ2-1; cdr3_aa: CTSSLVMAEQFF
v_call: TRBV4-1; j_call: TRBJ2-3; cdr3_aa: CASSQGGGLAGGPDTQYF
v_call: TRBV7-3; j_call: TRBJ2-6; cdr3_aa: CASSFPGSGANVLTF
v_call: TRBV4-2; j_call: TRBJ1-2; cdr3_aa: CASSRDPSGMDYGYTF
v_call: TRBV28; j_call: TRBJ2-7; cdr3_aa: CDSSAPVEQYF